This T cell receptor beta chain comes out of a study of blood T cell repertoires in COVID-19. The CDR3 runs 14 residues. Germline CDR1 and CDR2: MNHEY and SVGAGI. Trimming took 6 bases from V and 10 from J, leaving 16 bases between them. Produced via immunoSEQ multiplex PCR; TCRdb's table is partial and in-frame only. The data show 300,000 to 350,000 clones, approximately 91% seen once. This sequence was found in a woman in her 70s with COVID-19, enrolled during active disease. V and J are TRBV6-5 and TRBJ1-6; no clear D gene. Sample: peripheral blood. CDR3 nucleotide sequence: TGTGCCAGCAGCCCCCCCGAGGCTTGGTCACCCCTCCACTTT. This codes for CASSPPEAWSPLHF.